This record concerns one T cell receptor (beta chain) sequence. What it binds is unknown. Assay used: immunoSEQ multiplex PCR; TCRdb lists only in-frame clones, some missing. In the table there are around 30,000 clones, approximately 93% of which are singletons. This sample was included in a study of OX40 agonist ivuxolimab in advanced cancers. Study information: Recorded diagnoses for dose-escalation patients were hepatocellular carcinoma, melanoma, renal cell or head and neck cancer. One patient with hepatocellular carcinoma and two with cutaneous melanoma, three in all, had partial responses. General observations from the study: The study did not work out the antigen specificity of the expanded peripheral T cells.

The sampling schedule covered blood at baseline, cycle 4 day 1, and cycle 7 day 1. Trimming removed 1 base at V and 0 bases at J, with 1 base between. Germline assignment: CDR1 SGHKS and CDR2 YYEKEE (reference sequence). The CDR3 totals 12 residues. The sequence came from an adult with an advanced solid tumor such as melanoma, head and neck, liver or kidney cancer. J is TRBJ1-1 and V is TRBV5-5; D is unresolved. Sequences were derived from CD4+ or CD8+ T cells sorted from blood, sampled in a trial of the OX40 agonist ivuxolimab. CDR3 nucleotide sequence: TGTGCCAGCAGCTTGTTGAACACTGAAGCTTTCTTT. It translates to CASSLLNTEAFF.